These 29 T cell receptor beta chains originate from one sample sequenced in a study of CD4 and CD8 cells across lung adenocarcinoma regions. MiXCR, run by TCRdb on the PCR reads, gives a single entry per CDR3 protein. This table has about 25,000 distinct CDR3 sequences, about half appearing once. The source material was CD8+ T cells from the center of a lung tumor. Receptor source: a male donor with lung adenocarcinoma. The CD4 and CD8 labels of this study may be unreliable.

In the case of this clonotype: Its ends do not fully match the called genes, so a read error is possible. CDR3 DNA sequence: TGTGCCGGCGGCATTAGGGGCAGTGAACAAGAGATCCAGTACTTC. It yields the protein CAGGIRGSEQEIQYF. V and J are TRBV12-3 or TRBV12-4 and TRBJ2-1; TRBD1 is a possible D gene (5 bases). The last part of the DNA fits TRBJ2-5 better; the J call may be wrong. The CDR3 is made up of 15 amino acids.

This clonotype was counted ten times or more. This chain joins TRBV7-2 and TRBJ2-7; D is unclear. The V end was cut by 5 bases, the J end by 0 bases, with 8 bases between. The CDR3 is 13 residues long. Germline values: CDR1 SGHTA, CDR2 FQGNSA. CDR3 in amino acids: CASSPTNSYEQYF. The CDR3 bases are TGTGCCAGCAGCCCCACCAACTCCTACGAGCAGTACTTC.

This chain links TRBV4-1 with TRBJ2-3, with D perhaps matching TRBD2 (6 bases). Gene TRBJ2-7 matches the end of the DNA better, so the J call may be wrong. CDR1 and CDR2 from the germline V gene are MGHRA and YSYEKL. The CDR3 sequence is 17 residues long. The chain's CDR3 is CASSRKTGPGASDTQYF. As DNA, the CDR3 is TGCGCCAGCAGCCGGAAAACGGGGCCGGGAGCCTCAGATACGCAGTACTTC.

Judged by abundance, this clonotype is medium-sized. The rearrangement links TRBV7-6 to TRBJ2-1, with D possibly matching TRBD2 (6 bases). Germline CDR1 SGHVS, CDR2 FNYEAQ. The CDR3 contains 13 residues. Trimming removed 4 bases from V and 7 bases from J, with 11 bases in between. CDR3: CASSSGTFNEQFF. CDR3 DNA: TGTGCCAGCAGCTCCGGGACTTTTAATGAGCAGTTCTTC.

As regards this clonotype: Since the CDR3 does not end with the conserved phenylalanine or tryptophan, this likely comes from a read error. The chain joins TRBV6-1 to TRBJ2-1, with a tentative D call TRBD1 (5 bases). Trimming removed 0 bases at V and 8 bases at J, with 14 bases between. In germline, CDR1 is MNHNS, CDR2 SASEGT. The CDR3 is made up of 15 amino acids. CDR3 residues: CASSEALGAGYEQFL. The CDR3 DNA reads TGTGCCAGCAGTGAAGCGCTAGGGGCTGGATATGAGCAGTTCTTA.

A note on this clonotype: One junction end does not reproduce the germline sequence, and a read error may be involved. The genes are TRBV6-1 and TRBJ2-4; D is tentatively TRBD1 or TRBD2 (5 bases each). The CDR3 runs 15 residues. The germline CDR1 and CDR2 sequences are MNHNS and SASEGT. DNA for the CDR3: TGTGCCCGCGGCTCGGGGACGAGCGCCAAAGACATGCAGTATTTC. Translated: CARGSGTSAKDMQYF.

This clonotype was counted between two and nine times. The chain combines TRBV20-1 with TRBJ2-1, with 10 bases that match TRBD2. CDR3 length: 16 amino acids. Germline CDR1 DFQATT, CDR2 SNEGSKA (reference sequence). The V gene end was trimmed by 1 base and the J gene end by 10 bases; junction bases not matched to a gene: 13. DNA for the CDR3: TGCAGTGCTAGAGTTGGTGGGCTAGCGGGAGTCGGGGAGCAGTTCTTC. It is translated as CSARVGGLAGVGEQFF.

This clonotype was counted between two and nine times. The chain carries TRBV20-1 and TRBJ1-1; D uncertain. CDR3 length: 13 amino acids. The V gene's germline CDR1 is DFQATT and CDR2 SNEGSKA (reference sequence). CDR3 nucleotide sequence: TGCACCATGCAGCACAGCTTCAACACTGAAGCTTTCTTT. Residues: CTMQHSFNTEAFF.

This clonotype was counted ten times or more. The rearrangement uses TRBV9 and TRBJ1-2, with 8 positions matching TRBD1. This CDR3 comprises 19 residues. V shed 3 bases, J shed 4 bases, and the junction held 20 bases outside the gene matches. The V gene's germline CDR1 is SGDLS and CDR2 YYNGEE. The CDR3 DNA follows: TGTGCCAGCAGCGGACGACTTGGACAGGGCCCTAATCTAGGCTATGGCTACACCTTC. It translates to CASSGRLGQGPNLGYGYTF.

The V call is TRBV4-1, the J call TRBJ2-7; D could derive from TRBD1 or TRBD2 (6 bases each). Trimming took off 1 base at V and 2 bases at J, with 12 bases between the two ends. Germline CDR1 and CDR2: MGHRA and YSYEKL. The CDR3 consists of 15 residues. CDR3 loop: CASSQVNGGAYEQYF. In DNA, the CDR3 is TGCGCCAGCAGCCAAGTAAACGGGGGCGCCTACGAGCAGTACTTC.

This clonotype has only a few counts. The V and J genes are TRBV6-5 and TRBJ2-5; 10 bases align to TRBD2. The DNA matches TRBJ2-7 better at its end, which makes the J call doubtful. The CDR3 loop spans 15 amino acids. CDR1 and CDR2 from the germline V gene are MNHEY and SVGAGI. The CDR3 sequence: CASSHQTSGYYEQYF. The CDR3 DNA reads as TGTGCCAGCAGTCACCAGACTAGCGGGTACTACGAGCAGTACTTC.

Remarks on this clonotype: Relative to the germline gene, one junction end is altered; a read error may explain this. V and J are TRBV6-1 and TRBJ2-3; 8 nucleotides agree with TRBD1. Germline V CDR1 and CDR2: MNHNS, SASEGT. The length of the CDR3 is 15 residues. The CDR3 coding sequence is TGTGCCAGCAAAACAGGGGGTGTCGAGTCAGAGACGCAGTACTTT. It yields the protein CASKTGGVESETQYF.

A word on this clonotype: Sequence at one end of the junction differs from germline and may be a read error. This chain joins TRBV6-1 and TRBJ2-3; D gene uncertain. The CDR3 is 14 amino acids. Germline lookup yields CDR1 MNHNS and CDR2 SASEGT. The CDR3 loop reads CAGSGSRGQDTQYF. The CDR3, as DNA: TGTGCGGGCAGTGGCAGTAGAGGCCAAGATACGCAGTATTTC.

Worth noting for this clonotype: One end of the junction varies from germline; a read error may be responsible. This chain uses TRBV27 with TRBJ2-3; either TRBD1 or TRBD2 may supply D (5 bases each). CDR1 MNHEY and CDR2 SMNVEV come from the germline V gene (reference sequence). The CDR3 runs 18 residues. The CDR3 DNA reads as TGTGCCGGCATTTTAGCCGGGCTCCGAGTCCGGGGCCCAGATACCCAGTATTTC. Its translation: CAGILAGLRVRGPDTQYF.

This clonotype was seen a handful of times. The V gene is TRBV5-6, the J gene TRBJ2-1, with 13 positions matching TRBD2. This CDR3 spans 17 amino acids. CDR1 is SGHDT, CDR2 YYEEEE, per germline. The V gene end was trimmed by 0 bases and the J gene end by 10 bases; junction bases not matched to a gene: 10. The CDR3 reads CASSLGRGLAGAGEQFF. The CDR3 region has the DNA TGTGCCAGCAGCTTGGGCCGAGGACTAGCGGGAGCCGGCGAGCAGTTCTTC.

The gene calls are TRBV9 and TRBJ2-2; weak D call: TRBD2 (5 bases). The CDR3 is 14 amino acids. V lost 2 bases and J lost 1, with 6 bases in between. CDR1 is SGDLS and CDR2 is YYNGEE in the germline V gene. CDR3 protein: CASSVGENTGELFF. CDR3 DNA: TGTGCCAGCAGCGTGGGAGAGAACACCGGGGAGCTGTTTTTT.

The genes are TRBV3-1 and TRBJ2-7; D possibly corresponds to TRBD1 (6 bases). Trimming took off 1 base at V and 3 bases at J, with 16 bases between the two ends. The CDR3 consists of 16 residues. The germline gives CDR1 LGHDT, CDR2 YNNKEL (reference sequence). The CDR3 DNA follows: TGTGCCAGCAGCCAAGGAGGGACAAGGAGCCTCTACGAGCAGTACTTC. Translated, it gives CASSQGGTRSLYEQYF.

V and J are TRBV10-2 and TRBJ2-1; possibly TRBD2 for D (7 bases). Looked up from germline, CDR1 is WSHSY and CDR2 is SAAADI. This CDR3 spans 15 amino acids. Trimming shortened V by 7 bases and J by 9 bases, and 22 bases separated the two germline ends. CDR3 DNA: TGCGCCAGCACCGCCCCGGACAGCGGGATTCTTGAGCAGTTCTTC. Translation gives CASTAPDSGILEQFF.

Ten or more counts support this clonotype. The genes are TRBV25-1 and TRBJ2-1, with TRBD2 identical over 9 bases. Germline V gene data show CDR1 as MGHDK and CDR2 as SYGVNS. Unmatched junction bases numbered 6, after V lost 3 bases and J lost 6 bases. The CDR3 sequence is 15 residues long. The CDR3 spells CASSDSGSRGNEQFF. The CDR3 bases are TGTGCCAGCAGTGATAGCGGGAGCCGCGGCAATGAGCAGTTCTTC.

The chain combines TRBV30 with TRBJ1-2; a possible D gene is TRBD1 (5 bases). Germline V gene data show CDR1 as GTSNPN and CDR2 as SVGIG (reference sequence). The CDR3 loop spans 12 amino acids. V lost 2 bases and J 8 bases, leaving 12 bases between the germline ends. CDR3 DNA sequence: TGTGCCTGGAGTAGGGACGATAAGGGCTACACCTTC. Translating gives CAWSRDDKGYTF.

In regard to this clonotype: The DNA is left out, because the CDR3 cannot be placed on it with certainty; the CDR3 is given as TCRdb lists it. This chain links TRBV10-3 with TRBJ2-2. With termini counted, the CDR3 has 15 amino acids. CDR1 ENHRY and CDR2 SYGVKD come from the germline V gene. The CDR3: CAIGRQAVGTGALYF.

V gene TRBV6-2 or TRBV6-3 combines with J gene TRBJ2-1; the D gene is possibly TRBD1 (6 bases). The J call may not be correct, given that the DNA end is closer to TRBJ2-7. The CDR3 contains 13 residues. CDR1 MNHEY and CDR2 SVGEGT come from the germline V gene. The CDR3 nucleotides are TGTGCCAGCAGTTACTATGGTCCAGGGGTGCAGTACTTC. Protein: CASSYYGPGVQYF.

The chain carries TRBV6-1 and TRBJ1-6; D may be TRBD1 (5 bases). The CDR3 is made up of 18 amino acids. The V end lost 5 bases, the J end lost 0 bases, and 17 bases lay between the germline ends. Per germline, CDR1 MNHNS and CDR2 SASEGT. The CDR3 region is CASSSTAGGSSYNSPLHF. The DNA for the CDR3 is TGTGCCAGCAGTAGTACAGCGGGGGGAAGCTCCTATAATTCACCCCTCCACTTT.

To note about this clonotype: Germline is not matched at one junction end, which may reflect a read error. The chain links TRBV6-1 to TRBJ2-4; D possibly corresponds to TRBD2 (6 bases). CDR1 and CDR2 (germline): MNHNS, SASEGT. This CDR3 contains 16 residues. In DNA, the CDR3 is TGTGCCAGCGCGGGGCGGAGATCCGGTGCCAAAAACACTCAGTACTTC. The encoded protein is CASAGRRSGAKNTQYF.

About this clonotype itself: Relative to the germline gene, one junction end is altered; a read error may explain this. The chain is built from TRBV10-1 and TRBJ2-4; the match to TRBD2 covers 8 bases. Germline V gives CDR1 WNHNN, CDR2 SYGVQD (reference sequence). The CDR3 sequence is 14 residues long. CDR3 nucleotide sequence: TGCGGCAGCACGGGGGGGCGAGCCAAAGACATGCAGTACTTC. Its translation: CGSTGGRAKDMQYF.

The V call is TRBV25-1, the J call TRBJ2-5, with TRBD1 matching 10 bases. With the DNA end fitting TRBJ2-7 better, the J assignment may be wrong. Germline values: CDR1 MGHDK, CDR2 SYGVNS. CDR3 length equals 17 residues. CDR3 protein: CASSELVTGGRSYEQYF. CDR3 in DNA: TGTGCCAGCAGTGAATTAGTGACAGGGGGCCGATCATACGAGCAGTACTTC.

The V gene is TRBV6-1, the J gene TRBJ2-4; D is tentatively TRBD1 or TRBD2 (5 bases each). CDR1 and CDR2 (germline): MNHNS, SASEGT. This CDR3 comprises 16 residues. Trimming stripped 4 bases from V and 8 bases from J, with 21 bases between. In nucleotides, the CDR3 is TGTGCCAGCAGTGTCTCGGGGACGTGGGCTGAGGACATTCAGTACTTC. Protein sequence: CASSVSGTWAEDIQYF.

This clonotype was seen at least ten times. The V call is TRBV6-1, the J call TRBJ2-7, with D perhaps TRBD1 or TRBD2 (5 bases each). This CDR3 has 12 residues. Germline V gene lookup returns CDR1 MNHNS and CDR2 SASEGT. Trimming pared 8 bases from V and 2 bases from J, leaving 10 bases between. This chain's CDR3 is CASRGPTYEQYF. In DNA form, the CDR3 reads TGTGCCAGCCGGGGACCTACCTACGAGCAGTACTTC.

This clonotype was found many times. The chain employs TRBV6-1 and TRBJ2-5, with 10 positions matching TRBD1. TRBJ2-7 explains the end of the DNA better; the J call may be wrong. This CDR3 is 14 amino acids long. In germline, CDR1 is MNHNS, CDR2 SASEGT. As DNA, the CDR3 is TGTGCCAGCAGTCCCGGGACAGGGGACTACGAGCAGTACTTC. This codes for CASSPGTGDYEQYF.